These 22 T cell receptor beta chains share one sample of origin, sequenced in a study of OX40 agonist ivuxolimab in advanced cancers. Method: immunoSEQ multiplex PCR; TCRdb's copy keeps in-frame clones and lacks some. Of tens of thousands of clones in the sample, roughly 85% were seen once. This sample comprised CD4+ or CD8+ T cells sorted from blood, obtained in a trial of the OX40 agonist ivuxolimab. The receptors derive from an adult with an advanced solid tumor such as melanoma, head and neck, liver or kidney cancer.

For the CDR3, the DNA is TGTGCCAGCAGCTTAAGCCAGGGGGCATGGAAGGGAACTGAAGCTTTCTTT. Translating gives CASSLSQGAWKGTEAFF. This rearrangement joins TRBV7-6 to TRBJ1-1; 8 nucleotides line up with TRBD1. CDR1 is SGHVS and CDR2 is FNYEAQ in the germline V gene. Trimming at V came to 2 bases and at J to 5 bases, leaving 13 bases not matched to a gene. The CDR3 length is 17 residues. The complete variable domain, with remaining parts taken from reference TRBV7-6 and TRBJ1-1, reads GAGVSQSPRYKVTKRGQDVALRCDPISGHVSLYWYRQALGQGPEFLTYFNYEAQQDKSGLPNDRFSAERPEGSISTLTIQRTEQRDSAMYRCASSLSQGAWKGTEAFFGQGTRLTVV.

This clone was observed a single time. The chain couples TRBV11-2 to TRBJ2-7; D gene unclear. CDR1 is SGHAT and CDR2 is FQNNGV in the germline V gene. Trimming shortened V by 1 base and J by 1 base, and 11 bases separated the two germline ends. This CDR3 comprises 15 residues. The CDR3 DNA sequence: TGTGCCAGCAGCTTAGGCTGGGTAGAATCCTACGAGCAGTACTTC. This gives the protein CASSLGWVESYEQYF.

This sequence joins TRBV7-9 and TRBJ2-3; D gene ambiguous. Germline V lookup: CDR1 SEHNR, CDR2 FQNEAQ (reference sequence). CDR3 length: 15 amino acids. V was pared by 6 bases and J by 6 bases, with 19 bases between. Here the CDR3 DNA reads TGTGCCAGCAGTCAAGGACGATATACTTGGGATACGCAGTATTTT. Translation gives CASSQGRYTWDTQYF.

The chain employs TRBV6-1 and TRBJ2-1; a possible D gene is TRBD2 (5 bases). V lost 1 base, J lost 0 bases, and 10 bases lay in between. Germline CDR1 MNHNS, CDR2 SASEGT. The CDR3 contains 16 residues. In DNA, the CDR3 is TGTGCCAGCAGTGAAGGTGGCGGGCCCTCCTACAATGAGCAGTTCTTC. Protein sequence: CASSEGGGPSYNEQFF.

The V and J genes are TRBV7-8 and TRBJ1-2; D call uncertain. CDR3 length: 14 residues. The germline V gene has CDR1 SGHVS and CDR2 FQNEAQ. With 0 bases removed from V and 4 bases from J, the gap between germline ends came to 9 bases. In DNA form, the CDR3 reads TGTGCCAGCAGCTTAGCCCGGCAGGTCTATGGCTACACCTTC. Amino acid sequence: CASSLARQVYGYTF.

V gene TRBV19 combines with J gene TRBJ2-5; D is uncertain. V was cut by 7 bases and J by 5 bases, with 8 bases left in between. The CDR3 totals 11 residues. Germline V gives CDR1 LNHDA, CDR2 SQIVND (reference sequence). CDR3: CASTRVETQYF. In nucleotides, the CDR3 is TGTGCCAGTACAAGGGTGGAGACCCAGTACTTC.

This chain joins TRBV6-1 and TRBJ2-7; 8 nucleotides line up with TRBD2. V was pared by 2 bases and J by 4 bases, with 16 bases of the junction left unmatched. CDR3 length: 18 residues. Per the germline V gene, CDR1 is MNHNS and CDR2 is SASEGT. This CDR3 is CASSERGLFSGIGYEQYF. CDR3 nucleotide sequence: TGTGCCAGCAGTGAACGGGGGTTATTTAGCGGGATTGGATACGAGCAGTACTTC.

The V gene is TRBV4-2, the J gene TRBJ2-5, with a possible D match to TRBD1 (6 bases). V was trimmed by 4 bases and J by 3 bases, leaving 9 bases between them. Per the germline V gene, CDR1 is LGHNA and CDR2 is YNFKEQ. The CDR3 has 13 residues. CDR3 in DNA: TGTGCCAGCAGCCGACGGACAGAAGAGACCCAGTACTTC. As protein: CASSRRTEETQYF.

Details on this clone: At one of its ends the junction is not consistent with the germline gene, which may arise from a read error. The chain is built from TRBV2 and TRBJ1-2; D unresolved. Per the germline V gene, CDR1 is SNHLY and CDR2 is FYNNEI. CDR3 length equals 12 residues. CDR3 in amino acids: CASREGVYGYTF. The CDR3 DNA reads TGTGCCAGCAGGGAAGGTGTCTATGGCTACACCTTC.

This chain's CDR3 is CASSQTQHQPQHF. As DNA, the CDR3 is TGTGCCAGCAGTCAAACCCAACATCAGCCCCAGCATTTT. The chain links TRBV6-5 to TRBJ1-5; D is unresolved. The V gene's germline CDR1 is MNHEY and CDR2 SVGAGI. V lost 5 bases to trimming and J lost 5 bases, with 10 bases between them. CDR3 size: 13 residues.

This clone was observed a few times. V is TRBV7-9 and J is TRBJ1-1; D is uncertain. V was shortened by 8 bases and J by 1 base, with 5 bases between the two germline ends. The CDR3 contains 11 residues. Germline CDR1 reads SEHNR; CDR2 reads FQNEAQ (reference sequence). The CDR3 DNA reads as TGTGCCAGCGGTGAGAACACTGAAGCTTTCTTT. Translating gives CASGENTEAFF.

The chain has TRBV30 and TRBJ2-1, with D unresolved. In germline, CDR1 is GTSNPN, CDR2 SVGIG (reference sequence). V lost 5 bases and J lost 8, with 16 bases in between. The CDR3 is 13 amino acids. The CDR3, as DNA: TGTGCCTGGGAAGGACCCTCCCGCGATGAGCAGTTCTTC. Translation: CAWEGPSRDEQFF.

This chain joins TRBV7-3 and TRBJ2-1; 8 positions agree with TRBD2. This CDR3 has 15 amino acids. CDR1 SGHTA and CDR2 FQGTGA come from the germline V gene. V trimming: 6 bases; J trimming: 0 bases; junction bases outside the gene matches: 4. CDR3 bases: TGTGCCAGCAGACAAAGCGGGAGCTCCTACAATGAGCAGTTCTTC. Amino acids: CASRQSGSSYNEQFF.

This clone is a singleton in its sample. The J gene is TRBJ2-1, the V gene TRBV19, with 7 positions matching TRBD2. This CDR3 is 17 amino acids long. J gave up 0 bases and V 3 bases, and 8 bases lay outside the gene matches. From germline, CDR1 is LNHDA and CDR2 SQIVND (reference sequence). DNA of the CDR3: TGTGCCAGTAGTATTGGCGGGAGCCCCCACTCCTACAATGAGCAGTTCTTC. The encoded protein is CASSIGGSPHSYNEQFF.

This chain links TRBV20-1 with TRBJ2-1; 7 bases align to TRBD2. Per germline, CDR1 DFQATT and CDR2 SNEGSKA (reference sequence). V shed 4 bases and J 10 bases; nucleotides not matched to a gene: 4. The CDR3 has 11 amino acids. This chain's CDR3 is CSAKDGREQFF. CDR3 coding DNA: TGCAGTGCTAAGGACGGGAGGGAGCAGTTCTTC.

V is TRBV5-4 and J is TRBJ1-1; no reliable D call. This CDR3 has 14 residues. The ends were cut back, 1 base at V and 0 bases at J, with 7 bases in the middle. Germline CDR1 SGHNT, CDR2 YYREEE (reference sequence). The CDR3 DNA reads as TGTGCCAGCAGCTTGTCGAGTCTGAACACTGAAGCTTTCTTT. Protein sequence: CASSLSSLNTEAFF.

The J gene is TRBJ2-7, the V gene TRBV5-4; the D gene could be TRBD1 or TRBD2 (5 bases each). This CDR3 is 15 amino acids long. CDR1 SGHNT and CDR2 YYREEE come from the germline V gene (reference sequence). Trimming took off 0 bases at V and 1 base at J, with 11 bases between the two ends. This CDR3 is CASSLAGAGSYEQYF. The CDR3 nucleotides are TGTGCCAGCAGCTTGGCCGGGGCAGGGTCCTACGAGCAGTACTTC.

This clone is medium-sized. The chain combines TRBV2 with TRBJ1-2; D might be TRBD1 (5 bases). The V and J ends lost 5 bases and 3 bases respectively, with 16 bases between them. CDR3 size: 15 residues. Germline V CDR1 and CDR2: SNHLY, FYNNEI. The CDR3 here is CASSKIEGAHYGYTF. The CDR3 bases are TGTGCCAGCAGTAAAATCGAAGGGGCCCACTATGGCTACACCTTC.

This clone was picked up one time. The chain combines TRBV5-1 with TRBJ1-2; D gene unclear. V shed 0 bases and J shed 8 bases, with 14 bases lying between them. The germline V gene encodes CDR1 SGHRS and CDR2 YFSETQ. CDR3 size: 14 residues. CDR3 region: CASSLDSGPGGYTF. For the CDR3, the DNA is TGCGCCAGCAGCTTGGACTCAGGACCCGGGGGCTACACCTTC.

The chain couples TRBV27 to TRBJ2-2; 9 nucleotides match TRBD2. Germline loops: CDR1 MNHEY, CDR2 SMNVEV (reference sequence). With V trimmed by 5 bases and J by 3 bases, 4 bases remained unmatched. The CDR3 has 15 amino acids. The CDR3 loop reads CASSPRLADTGELFF. The DNA of the CDR3 is TGTGCCAGCAGTCCCCGACTAGCGGACACCGGGGAGCTGTTTTTT.

V is TRBV28 and J is TRBJ1-5; TRBD1 might be the D (6 bases). Per the germline V gene, CDR1 is MDHEN and CDR2 is SYDVKM. V gave up 10 bases and J gave up 4 bases, with 23 bases separating them. This CDR3 is built from 16 residues. The CDR3 coding sequence is TGTGCCATCTCAATGGAGGGCAGGGGAAAAAATCAGCCCCAGCATTTT. As protein: CAISMEGRGKNQPQHF. The full variable domain, in which reference TRBV28 and TRBJ1-5 provide the parts outside the CDR3, is DVKVTQSSRYLVKRTGEKVFLECVQDMDHENMFWYRQDPGLGLRLIYFSYDVKMKEKGDIPEGYSVSREKKERFSLILESASTNQTSMYLCAISMEGRGKNQPQHFGDGTRLSIL.

This clone appeared once. V gene TRBV29-1 combines with J gene TRBJ2-2; D not resolved. Germline V gene data show CDR1 as SQVTM and CDR2 as ANQGSEA. CDR3 length: 16 amino acids. Trimming pared 5 bases from V and 3 bases from J, leaving 19 bases between. In nucleotides, the CDR3 is TGCAGCGTTCCCGGACCGACCATTTACGACACCGGGGAGCTGTTTTTT. As protein: CSVPGPTIYDTGELFF.